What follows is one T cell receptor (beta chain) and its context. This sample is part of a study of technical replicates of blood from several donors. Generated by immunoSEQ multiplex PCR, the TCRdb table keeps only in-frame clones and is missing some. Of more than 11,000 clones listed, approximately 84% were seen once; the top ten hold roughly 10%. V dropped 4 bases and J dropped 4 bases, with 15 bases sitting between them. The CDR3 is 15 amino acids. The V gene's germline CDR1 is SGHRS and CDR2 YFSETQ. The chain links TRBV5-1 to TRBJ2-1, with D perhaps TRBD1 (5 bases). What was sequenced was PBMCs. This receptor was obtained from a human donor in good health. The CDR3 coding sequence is TGCGCCAGCAGCGCAGTAGGGGCCGCATACAATGAGCAGTTCTTC. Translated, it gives CASSAVGAAYNEQFF.